The clone carrying this TCR beta chain came up many times. Its antigen is unidentified. Diagnosis rested on symptoms, serum thyroxine and TRAb, thyroid ultrasound, and orbital computed tomography. RNA transcripts gave rise to amplified TCR beta CDR3 regions. First-round RT-PCR with HTBI primers amplified the TCR CDR3 region. TCRdb recomputed calls from the multiplex PCR reads with MiXCR, one row per CDR3 protein. The sample shows over 500,000 distinct CDR3 sequences, 15% to 20% of them seen only once. The data originate from a study of T cells in Graves' hyperthyroidism and ophthalmopathy. Whole-study results and caveats: Most thyroid clonotypes that were expanded above 0.001 also turned up in blood. Patients with ophthalmopathy were separated from those with stable hyperthyroidism by a 13 V-J model.

Sequencing used blood. This clonotype was sampled from a woman aged 25-40 years with Graves' ophthalmopathy.

DNA of the CDR3: TGTGCCAGCAGCTTACTTTTGGCGACTAGCGGGAGGTGGGCGGCCGAGCAGTACTTC. Its translation: CASSLLLATSGRWAAEQYF. J is TRBJ2-7 and V is TRBV11-2, with 13 nucleotides matching TRBD2. The V gene's germline CDR1 is SGHAT and CDR2 FQNNGV. CDR3 size: 19 residues. With V trimmed by 2 bases and J by 6 bases, 16 bases remained unmatched.